The 23 T cell receptor beta chains below come from one sample, sequenced in a study of T cells in Graves' hyperthyroidism and ophthalmopathy. TCR beta CDR3 region amplification was performed from RNA transcripts. HTBI primers were employed in a first-round RT-PCR of the TCR CDR3. TCRdb re-analysed the multiplex PCR reads in MiXCR, keeping a single row per CDR3 protein. The sample lists 400,000 to 500,000 distinct CDR3 sequences, roughly an eighth occurring once. Specimen: blood. The receptors derive from a woman between 18 and 29 years old with Graves' hyperthyroidism.

The genes are TRBV18 and TRBJ2-5; the D gene is possibly TRBD1 (6 bases). CDR3 length equals 14 residues. V lost 4 bases to trimming and J lost 9 bases, with 18 bases between them. CDR1 is KGHSH and CDR2 is LQKENI in the germline V gene. CDR3 region: CASSLEGPKGAQYF. Here the CDR3 DNA reads TGTGCCAGCTCACTAGAGGGGCCGAAGGGGGCCCAGTACTTC.

This rearrangement joins TRBV7-6 to TRBJ2-2; 7 positions agree with TRBD2. The CDR3 sequence is 16 residues long. The V and J ends lost 1 base and 5 bases, in that order; junction bases with no gene match: 7. CDR1 and CDR2 (germline): SGHVS, FNYEAQ. The CDR3 coding sequence is TGTGCCAGCAGCTTAGATGCGGGAGATGGGACCGGGGAGCTGTTTTTT. This encodes CASSLDAGDGTGELFF.

CDR3 amino acids: CASSHDDEKLFF. CDR3 nucleotides: TGTGCCAGCAGTCACGATGATGAAAAACTGTTTTTT. J is TRBJ1-4 and V is TRBV25-1; D remains unclear. CDR3 length: 12 residues. Trimming took off 5 bases at V and 6 bases at J, with 7 bases between the two ends. The germline gives CDR1 MGHDK, CDR2 SYGVNS.

V is TRBV5-1 and J is TRBJ2-3; D is tentatively TRBD1 or TRBD2 (6 bases each). The V gene's germline CDR1 is SGHRS and CDR2 YFSETQ. V lost 4 bases to trimming and J lost 1 base, with 10 bases between them. The CDR3 runs 14 residues. The CDR3 spells CASSEGGRTDTQYF. The CDR3 coding sequence is TGCGCCAGCAGCGAGGGGGGCCGCACAGATACGCAGTATTTT.

The V gene is TRBV27, the J gene TRBJ1-5; perhaps TRBD1 as D (5 bases). The CDR3 consists of 17 residues. Trimming left V 0 bases short and J 0 bases short, with 12 bases between. From germline, CDR1 is MNHEY and CDR2 SMNVEV (reference sequence). The DNA of the CDR3 is TGTGCCAGCAGTTTATCTTCGGGGGGTTCTAGCAATCAGCCCCAGCATTTT. Its protein is CASSLSSGGSSNQPQHF.

This clonotype was counted between two and nine times. V is TRBV24-1 and J is TRBJ2-7; TRBD2 aligns across 7 bases. The V gene end was trimmed by 3 bases and the J gene end by 1 base; junction bases not matched to a gene: 8. The CDR3 length is 16 residues. Looked up from germline, CDR1 is KGHDR and CDR2 is SFDVKD. CDR3 sequence reads: CATSDAGASGSYEQYF. CDR3 bases: TGTGCCACCAGTGATGCCGGGGCTAGCGGATCCTACGAGCAGTACTTC.

This clonotype was counted ten times or more. The chain has TRBV6-5 and TRBJ2-3; D could derive from TRBD1 or TRBD2 (5 bases each). V lost 2 bases and J lost 0, with 6 bases in between. The germline gives CDR1 MNHEY, CDR2 SVGAGI. This CDR3 is 14 amino acids long. The CDR3, as DNA: TGTGCCAGCAGTTACGGGGGTAGCACAGATACGCAGTATTTT. The encoded protein is CASSYGGSTDTQYF.

This clonotype was detected only a few times. The V and J genes are TRBV18 and TRBJ2-7, with a possible D match to TRBD1 (6 bases). The V and J ends lost 0 bases and 1 base respectively, with 25 bases between them. CDR3 size: 20 residues. Germline CDR1 reads KGHSH; CDR2 reads LQKENI. Here the CDR3 DNA reads TGTGCCAGCTCACCACCGTTTCTCTATAAGCGCGACAGGATATCCTACGAGCAGTACTTC. This gives the protein CASSPPFLYKRDRISYEQYF.

V gene TRBV7-3 combines with J gene TRBJ2-3; D ambiguous. Trimming pared 1 base from V and 4 bases from J, leaving 9 bases between. CDR1 is SGHTA and CDR2 is FQGTGA in the germline V gene. The CDR3 covers 14 residues. The CDR3 DNA is TGTGCCAGCAGCTTAATTACGGGTGCAGATACGCAGTATTTT. Protein: CASSLITGADTQYF.

This clonotype was recorded many times. The genes are TRBV20-1 and TRBJ1-1; TRBD1 is a possible D gene (6 bases). The CDR3 loop spans 14 amino acids. In germline, CDR1 is DFQATT, CDR2 SNEGSKA (reference sequence). Trimming took 0 bases from V and 4 from J, leaving 12 bases between them. This CDR3 reads CSARDQGRGTEAFF. DNA for the CDR3: TGCAGTGCTAGAGATCAGGGGAGGGGCACTGAAGCTTTCTTT.

The chain joins TRBV4-2 to TRBJ2-7; 8 nucleotides agree with TRBD1. This CDR3 contains 15 residues. Germline V gives CDR1 LGHNA, CDR2 YNFKEQ. With V trimmed by 0 bases and J by 5 bases, 6 bases remained unmatched. The chain's CDR3 is CASSQEIQGAHEQYF. CDR3 in DNA: TGTGCCAGCAGCCAAGAGATCCAGGGGGCCCACGAGCAGTACTTC.

This clonotype turned up a few times. J is TRBJ2-1 and V is TRBV14, with 9 bases aligning to TRBD1. Germline V lookup: CDR1 SGHDN, CDR2 FVKESK. Trimming cost V 0 bases and J 2 bases; bases outside gene matches: 8. CDR3 length equals 18 residues. The CDR3 nucleotides are TGTGCCAGCAGCCAAGAACAGGGGGCGCGTCGGACCTACAATGAGCAGTTCTTC. It codes for CASSQEQGARRTYNEQFF.

This clonotype was counted at least ten times. V usage is TRBV6-5 and J usage is TRBJ2-7; 8 bases are a match to TRBD1. V lost 2 bases, J lost 6 bases, and 6 bases stayed unmatched. The CDR3 has 14 residues. CDR1 and CDR2 (germline): MNHEY, SVGAGI. Here the CDR3 DNA reads TGTGCCAGCAGTTACCTGACAGGGGTCATCGAGCAGTACTTC. This codes for CASSYLTGVIEQYF.

The V call is TRBV19, the J call TRBJ2-3; 12 bases are a match to TRBD2. The CDR3 spans 15 residues. Unmatched junction bases numbered 6, after V lost 6 bases and J lost 5 bases. Looked up from germline, CDR1 is LNHDA and CDR2 is SQIVND (reference sequence). CDR3 in DNA: TGTGCCAGTAGGCCTAGCGGGAGGGGTCTAGATACGCAGTATTTT. Amino acids: CASRPSGRGLDTQYF.

In its sample, this clonotype was seen many times. This chain connects TRBV7-8 to TRBJ2-7; D unclear. The CDR3 consists of 14 residues. V was shortened by 3 bases and J by 1 base, with 10 bases between the two germline ends. Per the germline V gene, CDR1 is SGHVS and CDR2 is FQNEAQ. The CDR3, as DNA: TGTGCCAGCAGCTTCGTGGGGAATTCCTACGAGCAGTACTTC. It encodes CASSFVGNSYEQYF. Based on the CDR3 plus reference TRBV7-8 and TRBJ2-7, the full variable domain is GAGVSQSPRYKVAKRGQDVALRCDPISGHVSLFWYQQALGQGPEFLTYFQNEAQLDKSGLPSDRFFAERPEGSVSTLKIQRTQQEDSAVYLCASSFVGNSYEQYFGPGTRLTVT.

This clonotype was counted many times. The chain couples TRBV2 to TRBJ1-5; D possibly corresponds to TRBD1 (5 bases). This CDR3 is built from 13 residues. Germline V gene sequence: CDR1 SNHLY, CDR2 FYNNEI. The germline V and J ends were trimmed by 4 bases and 4 bases, with 8 bases remaining between them. CDR3 sequence (DNA): TGTGCCAGCAGTGTAACAGGTAATCAGCCCCAGCATTTT. Encoded protein: CASSVTGNQPQHF.

This clonotype was found a few times. V usage is TRBV6-2 or TRBV6-3 and J usage is TRBJ2-2; no reliable D call. Germline CDR1 reads MNHEY; CDR2 reads SVGEGT. The CDR3 loop spans 14 amino acids. Trimming left V 7 bases short and J 1 base short, with 10 bases between. The CDR3 sequence: CASMGTMNTGELFF. The CDR3 coding sequence is TGTGCCAGCATGGGAACTATGAACACCGGGGAGCTGTTTTTT.

This clonotype has ten or more counts. The chain combines TRBV7-2 with TRBJ2-1; D is uncertain. The CDR3 covers 13 residues. The germline V and J ends were trimmed by 2 bases and 2 bases, with 4 bases remaining between them. The germline V gene has CDR1 SGHTA and CDR2 FQGNSA. The CDR3 spells CASSLSTYNEQFF. CDR3 DNA sequence: TGTGCCAGCAGCTTATCAACCTACAATGAGCAGTTCTTC.

This clonotype has ten or more counts. V usage is TRBV6-6 and J usage is TRBJ1-1, with TRBD1 matching 8 bases. This CDR3 has 18 residues. CDR1 and CDR2 (germline): MNHNY, SVGAGI (reference sequence). V dropped 0 bases and J dropped 0; count of bases not matched to a gene: 9. CDR3 protein: CASSYSPGTGHMNTEAFF. The CDR3 DNA reads TGTGCCAGCAGTTACTCCCCCGGGACAGGACACATGAACACTGAAGCTTTCTTT.

This clonotype came up a few times. A much larger clone lies one base from this, so it may be a read error. V is TRBV7-3 and J is TRBJ2-3, with 10 bases that match TRBD2. This CDR3 comprises 17 residues. The J segment lost 4 bases and the V segment lost 2 bases, leaving 9 bases of the junction unmatched. The germline V gene has CDR1 SGHTA and CDR2 FQGTGA. CDR3 coding DNA: TGTGCCAGCAGCTTAGACGGGCTAGCGGGGGACGCAGATACGCAGTATTTT. Protein product: CASSLDGLAGDADTQYF.

This clonotype has just a few counts. V is TRBV9 and J is TRBJ2-6, with a weak D call TRBD1 (5 bases). The CDR3 sequence is 16 residues long. From germline, CDR1 is SGDLS and CDR2 YYNGEE. Between the trimmed V and J ends, which lost 1 base and 1 base, there was a span of 9 bases. This CDR3 is CASSVQGLSGANVLTF. The CDR3 nucleotides read TGTGCCAGCAGCGTACAGGGCCTTTCTGGGGCCAACGTCCTGACTTTC.

This clonotype was picked up many times. The chain joins TRBV7-6 to TRBJ1-5; D not certain. The V and J ends lost 1 base and 0 bases respectively, with 10 bases between them. Germline V gives CDR1 SGHVS, CDR2 FNYEAQ. The CDR3 length is 16 residues. CDR3 sequence reads: CASSLDPGPSNQPQHF. For the CDR3, the DNA is TGTGCCAGCAGCTTAGACCCGGGTCCTAGCAATCAGCCCCAGCATTTT.

This clonotype showed up just a few times. As DNA, the CDR3 is TGTGCCAGTGGAGCGGGAACAAACACAGATACGCAGTATTTT. Translation gives CASGAGTNTDTQYF. The V gene is TRBV19, the J gene TRBJ2-3; 7 bases align to TRBD2. Germline V gene lookup returns CDR1 LNHDA and CDR2 SQIVND (reference sequence). The V and J ends lost 8 bases and 2 bases, in that order; junction bases with no gene match: 7. The CDR3 consists of 14 residues.